Below, 21 T cell receptor beta chains from the same sample are listed, as sequenced in a study of blood T cells in healthy people across ages. Primers used in a second PCR of roughly 7 to 12 cycles were a sample-barcoded 5' primer and a J-beta primer mix. Each CDR3 protein is one row after TCRdb ran MiXCR on the 5' RACE reads. This table has hundreds of thousands of distinct CDR3 sequences, less than 35% appearing once. The sequenced sample was blood. The receptors were sampled from a woman aged 80 or over in good health.

This clonotype has a count of ten or more. V is TRBV10-3 and J is TRBJ2-5; D unresolved. The V gene lost 6 bases and the J gene lost 1 base, with 6 bases spanning the gap. The CDR3 covers 12 residues. Germline CDR1 and CDR2: ENHRY and SYGVKD. CDR3 residues: CAIRQSQETQYF. The CDR3 DNA is TGTGCCATCAGGCAGTCCCAAGAGACCCAGTACTTC.

In its sample, this clonotype was seen many times. The chain carries TRBV7-2 and TRBJ2-1; maybe TRBD2 (7 bases). CDR1 and CDR2 from the germline V gene are SGHTA and FQGNSA. CDR3 length: 15 residues. V lost 3 bases, J lost 2 bases, and 11 bases lay in between. The CDR3 DNA is TGTGCCAGCAGCTTTCGCGGGGGCGCCTACAATGAGCAGTTCTTC. Translating it yields CASSFRGGAYNEQFF. Full variable domain (rest looked up from reference TRBV7-2 and TRBJ2-1): GAGVSQSPSNKVTEKGKDVELRCDPISGHTALYWYRQSLGQGLEFLIYFQGNSAPDKSGLPSDRFSAERTGGSVSTLTIQRTQQEDSAVYLCASSFRGGAYNEQFFGPGTRLTVL.

As regards this clonotype: This sequence may be a read error, since a much larger clone differs from it by one base. The chain links TRBV7-2 to TRBJ1-2, with 10 bases lining up with TRBD1. The CDR3 is made up of 16 amino acids. Germline V gene sequence: CDR1 SGHTA, CDR2 FQGNSA. Germline trimming cut 6 bases from V and 7 bases from J; bases unmatched to any gene: 14. The CDR3 nucleotides are TGTGCCAGCAGTAGGAGGGACAGGGGAACATGGAGTGGCTACACCTTC. This codes for CASSRRDRGTWSGYTF.

A few counts support this clonotype. The gene calls are TRBV15 and TRBJ1-6; 8 nucleotides match TRBD1. The CDR3 has 16 residues. Germline V gene lookup returns CDR1 LNHNV and CDR2 YYDKDF (reference sequence). Trimming cost V 1 base and J 6 bases; bases outside gene matches: 5. The CDR3 reads CATSRVRTGTNSPLHF. DNA for the CDR3: TGTGCCACCAGCAGAGTTAGGACAGGGACTAATTCACCCCTCCACTTT.

V usage is TRBV6-1 and J usage is TRBJ1-1, with 7 nucleotides matching TRBD1. Germline values: CDR1 MNHNS, CDR2 SASEGT. This CDR3 contains 16 residues. Trimming at V came to 3 bases and at J to 4 bases, leaving 11 bases not matched to a gene. CDR3 nucleotide sequence: TGTGCCAGCAGTGATATGATGGACAGGTGGGGCACTGAAGCTTTCTTT. Translation: CASSDMMDRWGTEAFF.

This clonotype was detected only once. Mismatch with germline at one junction end may stem from a read error. The chain joins TRBV7-9 to TRBJ2-3; 8 bases map to TRBD2. The germline gives CDR1 SEHNR, CDR2 FQNEAQ (reference sequence). This CDR3 is built from 17 residues. The CDR3 sequence: CASSPGRGARSTDTRYF. The CDR3 DNA follows: TGTGCCAGCAGCCCAGGGCGGGGGGCGAGGAGCACAGATACGCGGTATTTT.

This clonotype was seen a handful of times. J is TRBJ1-2 and V is TRBV30, with unresolved D. Germline assignment: CDR1 GTSNPN and CDR2 SVGIG (reference sequence). CDR3 size: 15 residues. Trimming cost V 1 base and J 4 bases, with 16 bases left between them. This chain's CDR3 is CAWSGKSRTSYGYTF. For the CDR3, the DNA is TGTGCCTGGAGTGGAAAGTCGCGAACCTCCTATGGCTACACCTTC.

This clonotype was seen more than once but under ten times. This sequence joins TRBV12-3 or TRBV12-4 and TRBJ1-6; no clear D. The CDR3 has 13 amino acids. Trimming removed 3 bases from V and 13 bases from J, with 13 bases in between. CDR3 DNA: TGTGCCAGCAGTTTGGGGTTCGCGGGGCCCCTCCACTTT. It translates to CASSLGFAGPLHF.

This clonotype showed up just a few times. A single base separates this from a much larger clone, so it may be a read error. The V call is TRBV12-3 or TRBV12-4, the J call TRBJ1-2; no clear D gene. The CDR3 extends over 12 amino acids. The CDR3 region is CASSLGDYGHTF. The DNA for the CDR3 is TGTGCCAGCAGTTTAGGTGACTATGGCCACACCTTC.

This clonotype has more than one count but fewer than ten. The chain has TRBV5-1 and TRBJ1-5; D is perhaps TRBD1 (6 bases). This CDR3 has 14 amino acids. CDR1 is SGHRS and CDR2 is YFSETQ in the germline V gene. Between the trimmed V and J ends, which lost 4 bases and 9 bases, there was a span of 17 bases. The CDR3 region has the DNA TGCGCCAGCAGCCCGGGACATCGGGAGGGGCCCCAGCATTTT. This encodes CASSPGHREGPQHF.

This clonotype was counted at least ten times. The rearrangement uses TRBV6-6 and TRBJ2-3; 8 bases agree with TRBD2. Germline CDR1 is MNHNY and CDR2 is SVGAGI (reference sequence). The CDR3 covers 15 residues. The junction had 1 base not matched to a gene; V was cut back by 2 bases and J by 0 bases. CDR3 sequence: CASSYRGGSTDTQYF. The DNA of the CDR3 is TGTGCCAGCAGTTACCGGGGGGGAAGCACAGATACGCAGTATTTT.

The rearrangement joins TRBV7-9 to TRBJ1-5; maybe TRBD1 (5 bases). V lost 1 base to trimming and J lost 0 bases, with 16 bases between them. Germline CDR1 reads SEHNR; CDR2 reads FQNEAQ (reference sequence). The CDR3 consists of 18 residues. The CDR3 DNA reads as TGTGCCAGCAGCTTAGATTCTGGGGCACCTTATAGCAATCAGCCCCAGCATTTT. This sequence encodes CASSLDSGAPYSNQPQHF.

This clonotype showed up just a few times. Just one base apart from a much larger clone, this may be a read error. V usage is TRBV27 and J usage is TRBJ2-5, with 7 nucleotides matching TRBD2. With 5 bases clipped from V and 5 bases from J, the junction kept 17 bases outside the gene matches. The CDR3 length is 17 residues. Germline lookup yields CDR1 MNHEY and CDR2 SMNVEV (reference sequence). In nucleotides, the CDR3 is TGTGCCAGCAGTCTCGCCCCCCGGGCGGGGGAGCCGGAGACCCAGTACTTC. It yields the protein CASSLAPRAGEPETQYF.

This clonotype was found a few times. J is TRBJ1-3 and V is TRBV4-2; 9 nucleotides align to TRBD1. The V gene's germline CDR1 is LGHNA and CDR2 YNFKEQ. With 4 bases clipped from V and 0 bases from J, the junction kept 10 bases outside the gene matches. This CDR3 comprises 18 residues. The DNA of the CDR3 is TGTGCCAGCAGCCTGACAACGGGACAGGGAGTCTCTGGAAACACCATATATTTT. Protein sequence: CASSLTTGQGVSGNTIYF.

This clonotype was seen only a few times. V gene TRBV28 combines with J gene TRBJ1-4, with D uncertain. The ends were cut back, 5 bases at V and 0 bases at J, with 13 bases in the middle. CDR3 length: 16 residues. CDR1 is MDHEN, CDR2 SYDVKM, per germline. The CDR3 coding sequence is TGTGCCAGCAGTCCGTATTCCGGGGCAACTAATGAAAAACTGTTTTTT. It encodes CASSPYSGATNEKLFF.

With regard to this clonotype: Since the CDR3 does not end with the conserved phenylalanine or tryptophan, this likely comes from a read error. The chain combines TRBV2 with TRBJ1-5; 9 bases line up with TRBD1. Trimming removed 4 bases from V and 6 bases from J; junction bases left unmatched: 7. CDR1 is SNHLY, CDR2 FYNNEI, per germline. This CDR3 region has 15 residues. In DNA, the CDR3 is TGTGCCAGCAGTGCTTCTACAGGGGGCGGTCAGCCCCAGCATGTT. This encodes CASSASTGGGQPQHV.

This clonotype has a count of ten or more. CDR3 amino acids: CASSLVDGTDTQYF. In nucleotides, the CDR3 is TGTGCCAGCAGCTTAGTTGACGGCACAGATACGCAGTATTTT. The genes are TRBV7-9 and TRBJ2-3; the D is unclear. From germline, CDR1 is SEHNR and CDR2 FQNEAQ (reference sequence). Trimming shortened V by 1 base and J by 1 base, and 6 bases separated the two germline ends. This CDR3 has 14 amino acids.

Many counts were recorded for this clonotype. The gene calls are TRBV4-2 and TRBJ2-5; D gene uncertain. V was pared by 0 bases and J by 5 bases, with 16 bases between. Germline V gene data show CDR1 as LGHNA and CDR2 as YNFKEQ. The CDR3 is made up of 16 amino acids. The CDR3 nucleotides read TGTGCCAGCAGCCAAGATCTTTATCGGGTTGGGGAGACCCAGTACTTC. Encoded protein: CASSQDLYRVGETQYF.

Remarks on this clonotype: A much larger clone lies one base from this, so it may be a read error. V is TRBV3-1 and J is TRBJ1-2, with D unclear. The CDR3 runs 15 residues. The germline gives CDR1 LGHDT, CDR2 YNNKEL (reference sequence). The CDR3, as DNA: TGTGTCAGCAGCCAAGGCTTTAACAGTTTATACGGCTACACCTTC. This encodes CVSSQGFNSLYGYTF.

The chain is built from TRBV4-3 and TRBJ2-1; 7 positions match TRBD1. Losses at the gene ends were 1 base for V and 8 bases for J; bases not matched to a gene: 11. The length of the CDR3 is 16 residues. Germline CDR1 LGHNA, CDR2 YSLEER. The CDR3 nucleotides are TGCGCCAGCAGCCAAGTGGCGAGGGGGCAGGGACATGAGCAGTTCTTC. It is translated as CASSQVARGQGHEQFF.

Ten or more counts support this clonotype. The J gene is TRBJ2-7, the V gene TRBV30; perhaps TRBD1 as D (6 bases). The germline V gene has CDR1 GTSNPN and CDR2 SVGIG (reference sequence). The CDR3 has 14 amino acids. Trimming pared 3 bases from V and 0 bases from J, leaving 12 bases between. The CDR3 DNA sequence: TGTGCCTGGAGCCGCGACAGGAGCTCCTACGAGCAGTACTTC. It is translated as CAWSRDRSSYEQYF.